These 26 T cell receptor beta chains share one sample of origin, sequenced in a study of early T cells in non-severe SARS-CoV-2 infection. TCRdb analysed the 5' RACE reads with MiXCR anew, one entry per CDR3 protein. The table records 60,000 to 90,000 distinct CDR3 sequences, over 9% of them present only once. Input material: whole blood. The source of these receptors is an adult who was a healthcare worker with PCR-confirmed SARS-CoV-2 infection or an uninfected control (not recorded which).

This clonotype occurred a few times. The chain uses TRBV29-1 and TRBJ2-7; 7 bases map to TRBD2. The length of the CDR3 is 15 residues. Germline CDR1 and CDR2: SQVTM and ANQGSEA. The V segment lost 5 bases and the J segment 7 bases; nucleotides outside the gene matches: 17. CDR3 loop: CSVNPLRESDTEQYF. In DNA, the CDR3 is TGCAGCGTTAACCCTTTGCGGGAGAGTGATACGGAGCAGTACTTC.

Many counts were recorded for this clonotype. The chain couples TRBV2 to TRBJ2-1; 7 nucleotides match TRBD2. The junction had 6 bases not matched to a gene; V was cut back by 8 bases and J by 5 bases. The CDR3 covers 13 residues. Germline V CDR1 and CDR2: SNHLY, FYNNEI. The CDR3 coding sequence is TGTGCCAGCGGGCGGGAGTTGGACAATGAGCAGTTCTTC. Translating it yields CASGRELDNEQFF.

The rearrangement uses TRBV12-3 or TRBV12-4 and TRBJ1-4; 9 bases are shared with TRBD1. V shed 6 bases, J shed 6 bases, and the junction held 5 bases outside the gene matches. The CDR3 has 14 residues. Here the CDR3 reads CASRFDRGDEKLFF. The CDR3 DNA follows: TGTGCCAGCAGATTCGACAGGGGGGATGAAAAACTGTTTTTT.

This clonotype was picked up a small number of times. V and J are TRBV24-1 and TRBJ2-5, with D possibly matching TRBD1 (6 bases). The V end lost 2 bases, the J end lost 2 bases, and 11 bases lay between the germline ends. Germline-derived CDR1 and CDR2 are KGHDR and SFDVKD. This CDR3 region has 15 residues. The CDR3 here is CATSDWDTSQETQYF. In nucleotides, the CDR3 is TGTGCCACCAGTGATTGGGACACCTCTCAAGAGACCCAGTACTTC.

V is TRBV27 and J is TRBJ2-2; TRBD2 matches at 7 bases. The length of the CDR3 is 16 residues. The J segment lost 6 bases and the V segment lost 5 bases, leaving 12 bases of the junction unmatched. Germline CDR1 is MNHEY and CDR2 is SMNVEV (reference sequence). CDR3: CASSLTDWGGSGELFF. The CDR3 DNA reads as TGTGCCAGCAGTCTAACGGACTGGGGGGGTTCCGGGGAGCTGTTTTTT.

By sample share, this clonotype is medium-sized (0.01 to 0.1%). The chain links TRBV19 to TRBJ2-1, with TRBD2 matching over 7 bases. Germline V gene sequence: CDR1 LNHDA, CDR2 SQIVND (reference sequence). V was clipped by 0 bases and J by 3 bases; unmatched bases: 8. CDR3 size: 17 residues. The CDR3, as DNA: TGTGCCAGTAGTATAGATCTGGCTAGCGGAAGCTACAATGAGCAGTTCTTC. Translated, it gives CASSIDLASGSYNEQFF.

Ten or more counts support this clonotype. V and J are TRBV12-3 or TRBV12-4 and TRBJ2-6; the match to TRBD1 covers 10 bases. J lost 0 bases, V lost 7 bases, and 9 bases had no gene match. This CDR3 contains 18 residues. DNA of the CDR3: TGTGCCAGCACCCGGACAGGGGGTCTTAGCTCTGGGGCCAACGTCCTGACTTTC. This translates into CASTRTGGLSSGANVLTF.

Many counts were recorded for this clonotype. As DNA, the CDR3 is TGCAGTGCTCGGCTCGTCTACGAGCAGTACTTC. Encoded protein: CSARLVYEQYF. The chain is built from TRBV20-1 and TRBJ2-7, with D hard to call. Trimming removed 5 bases from V and 3 bases from J, with 8 bases in between. The CDR3 consists of 11 residues. The germline V gene has CDR1 DFQATT and CDR2 SNEGSKA (reference sequence).

This clonotype was picked up a small number of times. The chain combines TRBV4-1 with TRBJ1-1, with D possibly being TRBD1 (6 bases). CDR1 is MGHRA and CDR2 is YSYEKL in the germline V gene. Trimming shortened V by 4 bases and J by 4 bases, and 16 bases separated the two germline ends. This CDR3 region has 15 residues. CDR3 DNA sequence: TGCGCCAGCAGCCTGGGGGCGGTGGGGATCACTGAAGCTTTCTTT. Translated, it gives CASSLGAVGITEAFF.

This clonotype was seen only a few times. The rearrangement joins TRBV24-1 to TRBJ1-1; perhaps TRBD1 as D (5 bases). Germline-derived CDR1 and CDR2 are KGHDR and SFDVKD. V dropped 2 bases and J dropped 10 bases, with 13 bases sitting between them. CDR3 length: 13 amino acids. The CDR3 sequence: CATSDSPGTGAFF. DNA of the CDR3: TGTGCCACCAGTGATTCACCGGGGACCGGAGCTTTCTTT.

This clonotype was counted many times. This sequence joins TRBV5-1 and TRBJ2-3, with D tentatively TRBD2 (5 bases). This CDR3 comprises 15 residues. V was trimmed by 0 bases and J by 2 bases, leaving 10 bases between them. Germline loops: CDR1 SGHRS, CDR2 YFSETQ. The CDR3 nucleotides read TGCGCCAGCAGCTTGGAGAGCGGACCCACAGATACGCAGTATTTT. Translated, it gives CASSLESGPTDTQYF. Complete variable domain (other parts from reference TRBV5-1 and TRBJ2-3): KAGVTQTPRYLIKTRGQQVTLSCSPISGHRSVSWYQQTPGQGLQFLFEYFSETQRNKGNFPGRFSGRQFSNSRSEMNVSTLELGDSALYLCASSLESGPTDTQYFGPGTRLTVL.

The chain couples TRBV28 to TRBJ2-5; TRBD2 agrees at 10 bases. This CDR3 has 16 residues. V lost 7 bases and J lost 2; bases outside the gene matches: 10. Germline V CDR1 and CDR2: MDHEN, SYDVKM. The CDR3 region has the DNA TGTGCCAGCACCTTAGCGGGAGGCTCCATTCAAGAGACCCAGTACTTC. It codes for CASTLAGGSIQETQYF. The full variable domain, its missing parts supplied by reference TRBV28 and TRBJ2-5, is DVKVTQSSRYLVKRTGEKVFLECVQDMDHENMFWYRQDPGLGLRLIYFSYDVKMKEKGDIPEGYSVSREKKERFSLILESASTNQTSMYLCASTLAGGSIQETQYFGPGTRLLVL.

The chain uses TRBV14 and TRBJ2-7, with TRBD2 as a possible D gene (5 bases). Germline V gene sequence: CDR1 SGHDN, CDR2 FVKESK. V shed 4 bases and J shed 2 bases, with 15 bases lying between them. The CDR3 loop spans 15 amino acids. The CDR3 region has the DNA TGTGCCAGCAGCCGGGAGAGCGGTCCACCCTACGAGCAGTACTTC. It is translated as CASSRESGPPYEQYF.

Many counts were recorded for this clonotype. The gene calls are TRBV11-3 and TRBJ2-1, with TRBD2 as a possible D gene (6 bases). Germline values: CDR1 SGHNT, CDR2 YENEEA. The CDR3 is 13 residues long. The V and J ends lost 6 bases and 9 bases respectively, with 15 bases between them. CDR3 sequence reads: CASSFRRASEQFF. The DNA for the CDR3 is TGTGCCAGCAGTTTTCGGAGGGCCAGTGAGCAGTTCTTC.

This rearrangement joins TRBV15 to TRBJ2-2, with TRBD2 matching 10 bases. This CDR3 comprises 19 residues. CDR1 and CDR2 (germline): LNHNV, YYDKDF (reference sequence). Trimming took 0 bases from V and 4 from J; bases not matched to a gene: 11. In DNA form, the CDR3 reads TGTGCCACCAGCAGAGACCCCCTCACTAGCGGGACTACCACCGGGGAGCTGTTTTTT. Translating it yields CATSRDPLTSGTTTGELFF.

This clonotype showed up many times. The chain has TRBV20-1 and TRBJ2-3, with a tentative D call TRBD1 (6 bases). Germline-derived CDR1 and CDR2 are DFQATT and SNEGSKA (reference sequence). CDR3 length: 13 residues. The DNA of the CDR3 is TGCGGCCTTACAGGGTGGGGCACAGATACGCAGTATTTT. Encoded protein: CGLTGWGTDTQYF.

There are a few counts of this clonotype. The V call is TRBV7-7, the J call TRBJ2-2; no definite D call. This CDR3 has 13 amino acids. Germline CDR1 SSHAT, CDR2 FNYEAQ (reference sequence). V lost 3 bases and J lost 4, with 6 bases in between. CDR3 bases: TGTGCCAGCAGCTTCATTGGCACCGGGGAGCTGTTTTTT. This gives the protein CASSFIGTGELFF.

This clonotype was seen at least ten times. The chain uses TRBV7-9 and TRBJ2-3; 9 bases match TRBD2. Losses at the gene ends were 0 bases for V and 4 bases for J; bases not matched to a gene: 5. Looked up from germline, CDR1 is SEHNR and CDR2 is FQNEAQ (reference sequence). This CDR3 has 16 amino acids. The CDR3 DNA reads as TGTGCCAGCAGCTTAGCAGCTAGCGGGGAAGCAGATACGCAGTATTTT. Its translation is CASSLAASGEADTQYF.

The chain joins TRBV28 to TRBJ2-7, with 8 positions matching TRBD1. CDR1 is MDHEN and CDR2 is SYDVKM in the germline V gene. Trimming at V came to 3 bases and at J to 6 bases, leaving 4 bases not matched to a gene. The CDR3 is 13 residues long. The CDR3 DNA reads as TGTGCCAGCAGTTTCGGCACAGGGGGCGAGCAGTACTTC. It codes for CASSFGTGGEQYF.

This clonotype occurred a few times. The V and J genes are TRBV5-4 and TRBJ1-2; 7 bases agree with TRBD1. Germline V gene lookup returns CDR1 SGHNT and CDR2 YYREEE (reference sequence). J was trimmed by 2 bases and V by 0 bases; bases with no gene match: 1. This CDR3 is 14 amino acids long. DNA for the CDR3: TGTGCCAGCAGCTTGGGAGGGGGCAACTATGGCTACACCTTC. It translates to CASSLGGGNYGYTF.

The rearrangement joins TRBV27 to TRBJ1-4; TRBD1 matches 11 bases. There are 17 residues in the CDR3. V shed 3 bases and J 8 bases; nucleotides not matched to a gene: 11. CDR1 is MNHEY, CDR2 SMNVEV, per germline (reference sequence). The CDR3 loop reads CASSFFGTGGFTEKLFF. CDR3 nucleotide sequence: TGTGCCAGCAGTTTTTTTGGGACAGGGGGATTTACGGAAAAACTGTTTTTT.

This clonotype was observed many times. This rearrangement joins TRBV28 to TRBJ2-5, with a tentative D call TRBD1 (5 bases). CDR3 length: 14 residues. Looked up from germline, CDR1 is MDHEN and CDR2 is SYDVKM. V lost 6 bases to trimming and J lost 2 bases, with 13 bases between them. The CDR3 spells CASRPWGPQETQYF. The CDR3, as DNA: TGTGCCAGCAGGCCGTGGGGCCCGCAAGAGACCCAGTACTTC.

This clonotype was picked up many times. The chain uses TRBV11-2 and TRBJ1-1, with a weak D call TRBD1 (6 bases). Germline CDR1 and CDR2: SGHAT and FQNNGV. Trimming pared 3 bases from V and 5 bases from J, leaving 10 bases between. The CDR3 is 13 residues long. CDR3 coding DNA: TGTGCCAGCAGCTTCAAAACAGGGACTGAAGCTTTCTTT. Its translation is CASSFKTGTEAFF.

This clonotype was observed many times. The J gene is TRBJ2-7, the V gene TRBV27; TRBD1 or TRBD2 may be the D gene (5 bases each). Germline CDR1 reads MNHEY; CDR2 reads SMNVEV (reference sequence). The V and J ends lost 2 bases and 5 bases respectively, with 16 bases between them. The CDR3 is 15 amino acids. CDR3 DNA sequence: TGTGCCAGCAGTTTAAGCGGCAGGGCCTTCAACGAGCAGTACTTC. Amino acids: CASSLSGRAFNEQYF.

This clonotype was counted ten times or more. The J gene is TRBJ1-1, the V gene TRBV7-9, with D unresolved. The CDR3 has 16 amino acids. V lost 2 bases and J lost 1, with 14 bases in between. CDR1 and CDR2 from the germline V gene are SEHNR and FQNEAQ (reference sequence). CDR3 bases: TGTGCCAGCAGCTTATCACTCATGACTGGGAACACTGAAGCTTTCTTT. Translation: CASSLSLMTGNTEAFF. The variable domain in full, completed from reference TRBV7-9 and TRBJ1-1, reads DTGVSQNPRHKITKRGQNVTFRCDPISEHNRLYWYRQTLGQGPEFLTYFQNEAQLEKSRLLSDRFSAERPKGSFSTLEIQRTEQGDSAMYLCASSLSLMTGNTEAFFGQGTRLTVV.

This clonotype was observed many times. V gene TRBV25-1 combines with J gene TRBJ1-6, with 7 bases matching TRBD1. The CDR3 length is 17 residues. CDR1 and CDR2 (germline): MGHDK, SYGVNS. After removal of 9 bases from V and 0 bases from J, the junction contained 11 bases not matched to a gene. The CDR3 coding sequence is TGTGCCAGTTCGACAGGGCCCCCTAGCTCCTATAATTCACCCCTCCACTTT. As protein: CASSTGPPSSYNSPLHF.